These 17 T cell receptor beta chains share one sample of origin, sequenced in a study of T cells after yellow fever vaccination. One entry per CDR3 protein results from TCRdb running MiXCR on the 5' RACE reads. The sample shows around 610,000 distinct CDR3 sequences, roughly 13% of them seen only once. The source was PBMCs, collected on the day of the yellow fever booster vaccination. The receptors stem from a man under 40 who received the YFV17D yellow fever vaccine.

This clonotype was counted only a few times. The rearrangement joins TRBV7-2 to TRBJ1-5; D gene ambiguous. Germline V gives CDR1 SGHTA, CDR2 FQGNSA. There are 14 residues in the CDR3. With 3 bases removed from V and 4 bases from J, the gap between germline ends came to 10 bases. In DNA, the CDR3 is TGTGCCAGCAGCTTCGGCCAGCAAAATCAGCCCCAGCATTTT. Protein: CASSFGQQNQPQHF.

Only a few counts were recorded for this clonotype. The chain carries TRBV9 and TRBJ2-3, with D possibly TRBD2 on 6 matching bases. CDR1 and CDR2 (germline): SGDLS, YYNGEE. The V end lost 1 base, the J end lost 2 bases, and 8 bases lay between the germline ends. The CDR3 is 14 amino acids. CDR3 DNA sequence: TGTGCCAGCAGCGTACCGGGGGTCACAGATACGCAGTATTTT. It specifies CASSVPGVTDTQYF.

Many counts were recorded for this clonotype. V and J are TRBV7-8 and TRBJ2-5; D gene uncertain. The CDR3 loop spans 13 amino acids. Per germline, CDR1 SGHVS and CDR2 FQNEAQ. Trimming left V 3 bases short and J 3 bases short, with 8 bases between. CDR3 DNA sequence: TGTGCCAGCAGCTTGGGCAGAAAAGAGACCCAGTACTTC. Amino acid sequence: CASSLGRKETQYF.

This clonotype was observed a few times. The gene calls are TRBV6-5 and TRBJ1-1; D gene unclear. V was pared by 2 bases and J by 1 base, with 11 bases between. CDR3 length: 15 amino acids. CDR1 MNHEY and CDR2 SVGAGI come from the germline V gene. The CDR3 loop reads CASSYTTPWNTEAFF. CDR3 nucleotides: TGTGCCAGCAGTTACACAACCCCGTGGAACACTGAAGCTTTCTTT.

The chain carries TRBV24-1 and TRBJ1-2, with D hard to call. The CDR3 consists of 13 residues. Deletions cut 4 bases from V and 5 bases from J, with 10 bases between. The germline V gene encodes CDR1 KGHDR and CDR2 SFDVKD. This chain's CDR3 is CATSEDDGYGYTF. In DNA, the CDR3 is TGTGCCACCAGTGAAGACGACGGATATGGCTACACCTTC.

V is TRBV6-5 and J is TRBJ1-1; 7 bases are a match to TRBD1. The J segment lost 1 base and the V segment lost 0 bases, leaving 11 bases of the junction unmatched. In germline, CDR1 is MNHEY, CDR2 SVGAGI. The CDR3 covers 18 residues. The CDR3 here is CASSYSGRGQYRNTEAFF. Written as DNA, the CDR3 is TGTGCCAGCAGTTACTCGGGAAGGGGGCAATATAGGAACACTGAAGCTTTCTTT.

This clonotype turned up a few times. This sequence joins TRBV20-1 and TRBJ2-1; D tentatively reads TRBD1 or TRBD2 (5 bases each). Germline V gene sequence: CDR1 DFQATT, CDR2 SNEGSKA (reference sequence). This CDR3 comprises 13 residues. Between the trimmed V and J ends, which lost 8 bases and 6 bases, there was a span of 17 bases. The CDR3 DNA follows: TGCAGTCCAGAAAACGTGGGACGCAATGAGCAGTTCTTC. This sequence encodes CSPENVGRNEQFF.

This clonotype was seen a handful of times. V gene TRBV7-2 combines with J gene TRBJ2-3; 8 bases align to TRBD2. Germline V gene data show CDR1 as SGHTA and CDR2 as FQGNSA. The trim removed 6 bases at V and 4 bases at J, leaving 12 bases unmatched. The CDR3 has 16 residues. The CDR3 here is CASSSPGGGSADTQYF. CDR3 nucleotide sequence: TGTGCCAGCAGTTCCCCGGGGGGGGGTAGTGCAGATACGCAGTATTTT.

This chain joins TRBV20-1 and TRBJ2-3, with D possibly TRBD1 on 7 matching bases. The CDR3 covers 15 residues. From germline, CDR1 is DFQATT and CDR2 SNEGSKA (reference sequence). V lost 5 bases and J 4 bases, leaving 19 bases between the germline ends. Here the CDR3 DNA reads TGCAGTGCTCCCGCCCCTCCAGGGGGGTCAGATACGCAGTATTTT. This translates into CSAPAPPGGSDTQYF.

J is TRBJ2-1 and V is TRBV20-1; TRBD2 agrees at 10 bases. The trim removed 6 bases at V and 4 bases at J, leaving 9 bases unmatched. Germline V CDR1 and CDR2: DFQATT, SNEGSKA (reference sequence). The length of the CDR3 is 15 residues. The CDR3, as DNA: TGCAGTGCCGCCGGACTAGCGGAAACATACAATGAGCAGTTCTTC. This encodes CSAAGLAETYNEQFF.

This clonotype turned up a few times. The rearrangement uses TRBV6-5 and TRBJ1-3, with 7 bases fitting TRBD1. V shed 0 bases, J shed 2 bases, and the junction held 10 bases outside the gene matches. The CDR3 loop spans 18 amino acids. CDR1 MNHEY and CDR2 SVGAGI come from the germline V gene. The CDR3 sequence: CASSYSWDSYFTGNTIYF. The CDR3 region has the DNA TGTGCCAGCAGTTACTCGTGGGACAGCTACTTTACTGGAAACACCATATATTTT.

This sequence joins TRBV3-1 and TRBJ1-1, with D possibly TRBD1 on 5 matching bases. Germline V CDR1 and CDR2: LGHDT, YNNKEL (reference sequence). This CDR3 is 17 amino acids long. Trimming removed 2 bases from V and 6 bases from J, with 22 bases in between. The CDR3 here is CASSQSELRRGGAEAFF. The DNA for the CDR3 is TGTGCCAGCAGCCAATCAGAACTAAGGCGCGGGGGGGCTGAAGCTTTCTTT.

This clonotype has only a few counts. The V and J genes are TRBV7-2 and TRBJ2-2; no clear D gene. The CDR3 has 16 amino acids. Trimming shortened V by 2 bases and J by 0 bases, and 10 bases separated the two germline ends. Germline assignment: CDR1 SGHTA and CDR2 FQGNSA. This CDR3 is CASSLLGGPNTGELFF. CDR3 DNA: TGTGCCAGCAGCTTATTGGGCGGACCGAACACCGGGGAGCTGTTTTTT.

J is TRBJ2-1 and V is TRBV25-1, with 7 nucleotides matching TRBD2. With 4 bases clipped from V and 7 bases from J, the junction kept 10 bases outside the gene matches. CDR1 MGHDK and CDR2 SYGVNS come from the germline V gene. The CDR3 totals 15 residues. CDR3 in amino acids: CASSGRAGVFNEQFF. Here the CDR3 DNA reads TGTGCCAGCAGTGGTCGGGCGGGAGTCTTTAATGAGCAGTTCTTC.

CDR3 sequence: CASSLTLAGGSSEQFF. The CDR3 nucleotides are TGTGCCAGCTCACTTACACTAGCGGGAGGAAGTAGTGAGCAGTTCTTC. J is TRBJ2-1 and V is TRBV18; the match to TRBD2 covers 12 bases. In germline, CDR1 is KGHSH, CDR2 LQKENI. The junction had 10 bases not matched to a gene; V was cut back by 4 bases and J by 9 bases. CDR3 length equals 16 residues. Supplemented by reference TRBV18 and TRBJ2-1, the full variable domain reads NAGVMQNPRHLVRRRGQEARLRCSPMKGHSHVYWYRQLPEEGLKFMVYLQKENIIDESGMPKERFSAEFPKEGPSILRIQQVVRGDSAAYFCASSLTLAGGSSEQFFGPGTRLTVL.

The chain is built from TRBV24-1 and TRBJ2-3; 11 nucleotides line up with TRBD1. V gave up 4 bases and J gave up 3 bases; unmatched junction bases: 5. The CDR3 length is 16 residues. The germline V gene encodes CDR1 KGHDR and CDR2 SFDVKD. Here the CDR3 DNA reads TGTGCCACCAGTGAAGTCGGGACAGGGGGAACAGATACGCAGTATTTT. Protein sequence: CATSEVGTGGTDTQYF.

This chain joins TRBV9 and TRBJ2-1; TRBD2 matches 7 bases. Germline-derived CDR1 and CDR2 are SGDLS and YYNGEE. The CDR3 runs 15 residues. J was trimmed by 9 bases and V by 4 bases; bases with no gene match: 13. The CDR3 coding sequence is TGTGCCAGCAGCCCCGAGGGGACTATGAAGGCTGAGCAGTTCTTC. Translation: CASSPEGTMKAEQFF.